This paragraph covers one T cell receptor (beta chain) sequence. What it binds is unknown. This sample is drawn from a study of cytomegalovirus exposure and HLA in healthy donors. General study results and limits: The finding came from a later analysis; first-cohort TCR clusters tended to co-occur in the 110 or so validation repertoires.

TCRdb keeps only in-frame clones here, not all; method: immunoSEQ multiplex PCR. The sample yields approximately 98,000 clones, around 95% seen once. This CDR3 is 17 amino acids long. Source material: PBMCs. The V call is TRBV21-1, the J call TRBJ2-5; the table assigns TRBD2, which was not confirmed against the DNA. TRBV21-1 is noted as a pseudogene. The receptor was derived from a woman aged 18-29 years in good health and CMV-seronegative. In DNA, the CDR3 is TGTGCCAGCAGCAAAGGGGGGACTAGCGGGGATCAAGAGACCCAGTACTTC. This sequence encodes CASSKGGTSGDQETQYF.